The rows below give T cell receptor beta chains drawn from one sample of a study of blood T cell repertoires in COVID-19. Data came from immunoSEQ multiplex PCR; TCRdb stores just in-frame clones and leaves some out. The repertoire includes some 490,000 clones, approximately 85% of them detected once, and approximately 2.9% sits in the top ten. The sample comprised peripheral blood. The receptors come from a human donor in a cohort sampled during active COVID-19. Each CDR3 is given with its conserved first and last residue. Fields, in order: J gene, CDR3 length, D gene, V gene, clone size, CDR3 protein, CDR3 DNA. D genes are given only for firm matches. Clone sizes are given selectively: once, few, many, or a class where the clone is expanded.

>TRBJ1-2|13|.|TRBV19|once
CASSMTGVYGYTF
TGTGCCAGTAGTATGACGGGGGTCTATGGCTACACCTTC
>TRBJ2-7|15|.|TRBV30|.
CAWRGLQGTTNEQYF
TGTGCCTGGAGAGGCCTACAGGGCACAACGAACGAGCAGTACTTC
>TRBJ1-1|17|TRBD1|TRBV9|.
CASSAGTGESRGTEAFF
TGTGCCAGCAGCGCCGGGACAGGTGAATCTAGGGGCACTGAAGCTTTCTTT
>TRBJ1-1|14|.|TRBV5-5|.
CASSPLNGNTEAFF
TGTGCCAGCAGCCCCTTAAACGGGAACACTGAAGCTTTCTTT
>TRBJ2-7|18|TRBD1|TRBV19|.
CASSILFGGTGVPYEQYF
TGTGCCAGTAGTATATTGTTTGGGGGGACAGGGGTTCCCTACGAGCAGTACTTC
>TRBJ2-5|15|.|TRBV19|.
CASSTGLGGQETQYF
TGTGCCAGTAGTACGGGGTTGGGGGGACAAGAGACCCAGTACTTC
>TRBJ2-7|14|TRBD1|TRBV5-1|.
CASSPAGTGFEQYF
TGCGCCAGCAGCCCCGCCGGGACAGGGTTCGAGCAGTACTTC
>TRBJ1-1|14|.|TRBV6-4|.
CASREEGWNTEAFF
TGTGCCAGCAGGGAGGAGGGATGGAACACTGAAGCTTTCTTT
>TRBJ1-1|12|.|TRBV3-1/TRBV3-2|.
CASSQGQELAFF
TGTGCCAGCAGCCAAGGACAGGAACTAGCTTTCTTT
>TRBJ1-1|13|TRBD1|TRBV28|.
CATFSPGGAEAFF
TGTGCCACTTTCTCTCCAGGGGGCGCTGAAGCTTTCTTT
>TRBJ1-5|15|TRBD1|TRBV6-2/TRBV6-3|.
CASSTTGTGNQPQHF
TGTGCCAGCAGTACGACAGGGACCGGCAATCAGCCCCAGCATTTT
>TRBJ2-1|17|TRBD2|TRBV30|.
CAWSAQSGLAANNEQFF
TGTGCCTGGAGTGCGCAATCCGGACTAGCGGCCAACAATGAGCAGTTCTTC
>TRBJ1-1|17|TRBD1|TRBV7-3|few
CASSGKGTGATNTEAFF
TGTGCCAGCAGCGGAAAAGGGACAGGGGCTACGAACACTGAAGCTTTCTTT
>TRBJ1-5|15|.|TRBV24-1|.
CATSDPGTFNQPQHF
TGTGCCACCAGTGACCCAGGAACCTTCAATCAGCCCCAGCATTTT
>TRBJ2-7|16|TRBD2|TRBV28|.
CASSLRSSGPSYEQYF
TGTGCCAGCAGTTTGCGATCTAGCGGGCCCTCCTACGAGCAGTACTTC
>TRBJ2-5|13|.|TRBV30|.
CAWSPVSVGTQYF
TGTGCCTGGAGTCCCGTTAGCGTCGGGACCCAGTACTTC
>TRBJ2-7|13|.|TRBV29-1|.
CSVEGDFTYEQYF
TGCAGCGTTGAAGGGGACTTCACCTACGAGCAGTACTTC
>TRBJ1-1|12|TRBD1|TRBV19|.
CASSIGQGKAFF
TGTGCCAGTAGTATAGGACAGGGTAAAGCTTTCTTT
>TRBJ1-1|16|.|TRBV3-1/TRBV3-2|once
CASSQVPGGRNTEAFF
TGTGCCAGCAGCCAAGTCCCGGGAGGGAGGAACACTGAAGCTTTCTTT
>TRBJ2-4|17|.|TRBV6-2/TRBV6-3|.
CASSYPRAGLTKNIQYF
TGTGCCAGCAGTTATCCCAGAGCGGGCTTGACCAAAAACATTCAGTACTTC
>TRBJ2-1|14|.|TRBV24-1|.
CATSGKTGDNQQFF
TGTGCCACCAGTGGAAAAACAGGAGACAATCAGCAGTTCTTC
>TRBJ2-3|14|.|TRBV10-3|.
CASRLGGSTDTQYF
TGTGCCTCCAGACTAGGCGGGAGCACAGATACGCAGTATTTT
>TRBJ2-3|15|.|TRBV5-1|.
CASNLGAGGTDTQYF
TGCGCCAGCAACCTTGGGGCAGGGGGCACAGATACGCAGTATTTT
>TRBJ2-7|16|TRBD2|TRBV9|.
CASSAGLAGALGEQYF
TGTGCCAGCAGCGCTGGACTAGCGGGAGCCTTGGGAGAGCAGTACTTC
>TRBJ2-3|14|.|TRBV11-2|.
CASSMAGAPDTQYF
TGTGCCAGCAGCATGGCAGGGGCCCCAGATACGCAGTATTTT
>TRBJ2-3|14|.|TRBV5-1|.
CASSSSGWEGTQYF
TGCGCCAGCAGCTCAAGCGGATGGGAAGGCACGCAGTATTTT
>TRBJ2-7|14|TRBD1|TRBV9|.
CASSSRNRGYEQYF
TGTGCCAGCAGCTCGAGAAACAGGGGCTACGAGCAGTACTTC
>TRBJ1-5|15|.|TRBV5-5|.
CASSPSGNSNQPQHF
TGTGCCAGCAGCCCCAGCGGGAATAGCAATCAGCCCCAGCATTTT
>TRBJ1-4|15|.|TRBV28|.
CASSSPGHVNEKLFF
TGTGCCAGCAGTAGTCCGGGACATGTTAATGAAAAACTGTTTTTT
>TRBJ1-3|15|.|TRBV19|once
CASSGSPGSGNTIYF
TGTGCCAGTAGCGGGAGTCCTGGCTCTGGAAACACCATATATTTT
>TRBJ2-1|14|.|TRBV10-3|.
CAISGTSTYNEQFF
TGTGCCATCAGTGGGACTTCCACCTACAATGAGCAGTTCTTC
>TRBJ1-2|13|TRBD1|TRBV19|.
CASSIRQGYGYTF
TGTGCCAGTAGTATCCGACAGGGCTATGGCTACACCTTC
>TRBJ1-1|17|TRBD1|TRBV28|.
CASSPWTGEGRGTEAFF
TGTGCCAGCAGTCCGTGGACAGGGGAAGGGAGAGGAACTGAAGCTTTCTTT
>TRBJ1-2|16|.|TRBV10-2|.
CASSEFVSQEDYGYTF
TGCGCCAGCAGTGAGTTCGTCTCACAGGAAGATTATGGCTACACCTTC
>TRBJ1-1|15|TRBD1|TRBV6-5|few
CASSEGQGKDTEAFF
TGTGCCAGCAGCGAGGGACAGGGAAAGGACACTGAAGCTTTCTTT
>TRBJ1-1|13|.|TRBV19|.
CASSNSRDTEAFF
TGTGCCAGTAGTAATTCACGGGACACTGAAGCTTTCTTT
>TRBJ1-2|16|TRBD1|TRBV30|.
CAWSVEGQGGHYGYTF
TGTGCCTGGAGTGTAGAGGGACAGGGGGGGCACTATGGCTACACCTTC
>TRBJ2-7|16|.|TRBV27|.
CASSPRRQVTPYEQYF
TGTGCCAGCAGTCCACGAAGACAAGTGACCCCCTACGAGCAGTACTTC
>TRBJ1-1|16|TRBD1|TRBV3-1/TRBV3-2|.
CASSLLQGGRNTEAFF
TGTGCCAGCAGCCTTCTACAGGGGGGGAGGAACACTGAAGCTTTCTTT
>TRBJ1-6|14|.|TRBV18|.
CASSPSDGDSPLHF
TGTGCCAGCTCACCATCCGACGGGGATTCACCCCTCCACTTT
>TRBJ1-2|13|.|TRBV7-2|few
CASSNRVGYGYTF
TGTGCCAGCAGCAACAGGGTCGGCTATGGCTACACCTTC
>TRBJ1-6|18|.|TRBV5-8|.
CASSFLRDGSSYNSPLHF
TGTGCCAGCAGCTTCCTCCGGGACGGGAGCTCCTATAATTCACCCCTCCACTTT
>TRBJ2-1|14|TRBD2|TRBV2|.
CATQGTSGNNEQFF
TGTGCCACCCAGGGGACTAGCGGTAACAATGAGCAGTTCTTC
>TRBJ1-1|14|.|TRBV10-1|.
CASSDRTENTEAFF
TGCGCCAGCAGTGACAGGACAGAGAACACTGAAGCTTTCTTT
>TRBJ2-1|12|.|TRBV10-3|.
CAISGQANEQFF
TGTGCCATCAGTGGACAGGCAAATGAGCAGTTCTTC
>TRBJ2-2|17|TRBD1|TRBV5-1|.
CASSLGGTAANTGELFF
TGCGCCAGCAGCTTGGGGGGGACAGCCGCGAACACCGGGGAGCTGTTTTTT
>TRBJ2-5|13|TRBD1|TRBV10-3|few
CAIGRDRMETQYF
TGTGCCATCGGCCGGGACAGGATGGAGACCCAGTACTTC
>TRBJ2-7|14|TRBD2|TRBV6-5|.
CASRAGLTSYEQYF
TGTGCCAGCAGGGCGGGACTAACCTCCTACGAGCAGTACTTC
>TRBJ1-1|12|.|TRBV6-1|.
CASSESGTEAFF
TGTGCCAGCAGTGAATCAGGTACTGAAGCTTTCTTT
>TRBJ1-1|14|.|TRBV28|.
CASSQPGDVTEAFF
TGTGCCAGCAGCCAGCCGGGGGATGTCACTGAAGCTTTCTTT